This T cell receptor beta chain was documented in a study of T cell changes during pregnancy in multiple sclerosis. TCRdb's copy holds only in-frame clones and misses some; the assay was immunoSEQ multiplex PCR. The sample has around 170 clones, over 50% seen once; the top ten hold 50% to 65%. Details on this clone: Antigen specificity is unknown.

The source material was cultured CD4+ T cells. The TCR sequence derives from a female patient with multiple sclerosis, enrolled in a pregnancy study. Some clones in this sample may be carry-over from other donors' samples.

CDR3 in amino acids: CASSRNSVSTEAFF. As DNA, the CDR3 is TGTGCCAGCAGCCGAAACAGCGTCTCCACTGAAGCTTTCTTT. The rearrangement links TRBV7-2 to TRBJ1-1; no definite D call. Germline CDR1 reads SGHTA; CDR2 reads FQGNSA. V shed 5 bases and J shed 4 bases, with 14 bases lying between them. The CDR3 contains 14 residues.